The 23 T cell receptor beta chains listed next were all sequenced from one sample in a study of vaccination and CD4 T cells after COVID-19 (dated 2022 in TCRdb). Libraries came from PCR. Reads for this sample came from an Illumina iSeq 100. DNA from cultured CD4+ T cells was subjected to TCR sequencing with the Oncomine TCR Beta short-read assay at the Johns Hopkins FTIC core. The public reads were quality trimmed at Q25 with fastp and then assembled into clones with MiXCR by TCRdb, keeping productive beta chains. Each entry is one CDR3 protein sequence, shown with its most common DNA and genes. This sample has about 26,000 distinct CDR3 sequences in its table, and roughly two fifths of those were observed once. Jointly, the top ten make up approximately 10% of the sample. What the treatment or condition label conveys for this sample: approximately 9-day PBMC culture with coronavirus spike peptide pools or control peptides (ViraFEST assay).

Their cognate antigens are unknown. Sequences were obtained from CD4+ T cells from blood, cultured in vitro. Source of these receptors: a human donor who had recovered from COVID-19.

This clonotype is medium-sized (0.01 to 0.1%) in the sample. The chain links TRBV11-2 to TRBJ2-7, with 11 bases aligning to TRBD2. Per germline, CDR1 SGHAT and CDR2 FQNNGV. Trimming at V came to 4 bases and at J to 5 bases, leaving 7 bases not matched to a gene. This CDR3 has 15 amino acids. The CDR3 is CASSSLAGGTHEQYF. The CDR3 region has the DNA TGTGCCAGCAGCTCTCTAGCGGGAGGAACCCACGAGCAGTACTTC.

The table lists this clonotype with a few counts. CDR3 residues: CSVGGGRGTDTQYF. DNA for the CDR3: TGCAGCGTTGGAGGAGGCAGGGGTACAGATACGCAGTATTTT. The chain joins TRBV29-1 to TRBJ2-3, with D possibly being TRBD1 (6 bases). This CDR3 contains 14 residues. CDR1 is SQVTM and CDR2 is ANQGSEA in the germline V gene. Trimming removed 4 bases at V and 3 bases at J, with 14 bases between.

The chain couples TRBV28 to TRBJ2-3; weak D call: TRBD1 (5 bases). CDR1 is MDHEN, CDR2 SYDVKM, per germline. The V end was cut by 5 bases, the J end by 2 bases, with 14 bases between. This CDR3 region has 15 residues. The CDR3 spells CASSGALTLTDTQYF. Here the CDR3 DNA reads TGTGCCAGCAGTGGGGCCCTCACCCTCACAGATACGCAGTATTTT.

DNA of the CDR3: TGTGCCAGCAGTCCGACAGGGCGCACAGATACGCAGTATTTT. Its translation: CASSPTGRTDTQYF. The V and J genes are TRBV28 and TRBJ2-3, with 7 positions matching TRBD1. Germline CDR1 reads MDHEN; CDR2 reads SYDVKM. Trimming took 5 bases from V and 1 from J; bases not matched to a gene: 3. The CDR3 contains 14 residues.

The chain combines TRBV28 with TRBJ2-7; D uncertain. The CDR3 extends over 14 amino acids. Trimming pared 1 base from V and 0 bases from J, leaving 7 bases between. Germline V gene sequence: CDR1 MDHEN, CDR2 SYDVKM. The DNA for the CDR3 is TGTGCCAGCAGTTTATCTACACCCTCCTACGAGCAGTACTTC. Its protein product is CASSLSTPSYEQYF.

This clonotype is medium-sized (0.01 to 0.1%) within its sample. The V call is TRBV6-2 or TRBV6-3, the J call TRBJ2-2; D not resolved. V shed 2 bases and J shed 2 bases, with 6 bases lying between them. The germline CDR1 and CDR2 sequences are MNHEY and SVGEGT. CDR3 length: 14 amino acids. CDR3 sequence: CASSYGRNTGELFF. The CDR3 coding sequence is TGTGCCAGCAGTTACGGACGAAACACCGGGGAGCTGTTTTTT.

This clonotype has a handful of counts. J is TRBJ1-2 and V is TRBV4-3; 9 bases are shared with TRBD1. This CDR3 comprises 15 residues. V lost 0 bases, J lost 4 bases, and 3 bases stayed unmatched. CDR1 is LGHNA, CDR2 YSLEER, per germline. The CDR3 loop reads CASSQEGTGIYGYTF. CDR3 DNA sequence: TGCGCCAGCAGCCAAGAGGGGACAGGGATCTATGGCTACACCTTC.

Only a few counts were recorded for this clonotype. This chain links TRBV12-3 or TRBV12-4 with TRBJ2-5; 8 bases fit TRBD2. The CDR3 contains 14 residues. J lost 2 bases, V lost 6 bases, and 5 bases had no gene match. The CDR3 DNA is TGTGCCAGCAGAGTAGCGGGATATCAAGAGACCCAGTACTTC. This codes for CASRVAGYQETQYF.

The rearrangement joins TRBV28 to TRBJ1-2; 11 bases align to TRBD1. J gave up 1 base and V 5 bases, and 6 bases lay outside the gene matches. From germline, CDR1 is MDHEN and CDR2 SYDVKM. The CDR3 consists of 16 residues. The CDR3: CASSGPDRGHNYGYTF. CDR3 coding DNA: TGTGCCAGCAGTGGCCCGGACAGGGGGCATAACTATGGCTACACCTTC.

The V and J genes are TRBV6-5 and TRBJ2-7, with TRBD2 identical over 11 bases. The CDR3 has 15 amino acids. Germline values: CDR1 MNHEY, CDR2 SVGAGI. J lost 2 bases, V lost 4 bases, and 4 bases had no gene match. CDR3 coding DNA: TGTGCCAGCAGTTCTGGGACTAGCGGCACCTACGAGCAGTACTTC. Protein: CASSSGTSGTYEQYF.

This chain links TRBV6-1 with TRBJ2-3, with 13 bases lining up with TRBD2. J was trimmed by 4 bases and V by 4 bases; bases with no gene match: 8. This CDR3 is built from 17 residues. CDR1 is MNHNS and CDR2 is SASEGT in the germline V gene. CDR3 sequence reads: CASSAGLAGRGADTQYF. CDR3 nucleotide sequence: TGTGCCAGCAGTGCGGGACTAGCGGGAAGAGGGGCAGATACGCAGTATTTT.

The chain joins TRBV19 to TRBJ1-2, with 9 nucleotides matching TRBD1. Per the germline V gene, CDR1 is LNHDA and CDR2 is SQIVND (reference sequence). The J segment lost 3 bases and the V segment lost 1 base, leaving 3 bases of the junction unmatched. The CDR3 is 15 residues long. The CDR3 loop is CASSIVGTGYYGYTF. CDR3 DNA: TGTGCCAGTAGTATAGTGGGGACAGGGTACTATGGCTACACCTTC.

V is TRBV7-2 and J is TRBJ2-7; D is tentatively TRBD1 or TRBD2 (6 bases each). Trimming took off 5 bases at V and 2 bases at J, with 16 bases between the two ends. The CDR3 runs to 15 residues. Germline assignment: CDR1 SGHTA and CDR2 FQGNSA. The DNA of the CDR3 is TGTGCCAGCAGCGCCTACTACAGGGAGGCCTACGAGCAGTACTTC. This encodes CASSAYYREAYEQYF.

V usage is TRBV20-1 and J usage is TRBJ1-4; D perhaps matches TRBD1 (6 bases). The CDR3 consists of 20 residues. CDR1 and CDR2 from the germline V gene are DFQATT and SNEGSKA (reference sequence). The V and J ends lost 1 base and 2 bases respectively, with 26 bases between them. CDR3 protein: CSARVPRTADGRSTNEKLFF. For the CDR3, the DNA is TGCAGTGCTAGAGTGCCCCGGACAGCCGATGGACGTTCTACTAATGAAAAACTGTTTTTT.

The table lists this clonotype with a few counts. This chain connects TRBV20-1 to TRBJ2-1; D ambiguous. The CDR3 consists of 13 residues. Trimming left V 0 bases short and J 4 bases short, with 7 bases between. Germline loops: CDR1 DFQATT, CDR2 SNEGSKA (reference sequence). CDR3: CSARDVRYNEQFF. DNA of the CDR3: TGCAGTGCTAGAGATGTCAGATACAATGAGCAGTTCTTC.

V is TRBV20-1 and J is TRBJ1-2; D is possibly TRBD1 (6 bases). Trimming cost V 7 bases and J 7 bases, with 22 bases left between them. In germline, CDR1 is DFQATT, CDR2 SNEGSKA (reference sequence). This CDR3 is built from 14 residues. The CDR3 DNA follows: TGCAGTGTCAGGGGCAGTCGTATTGCTTCTGGCTACACCTTC. As protein: CSVRGSRIASGYTF.

This clonotype showed up just a few times. This chain connects TRBV6-1 to TRBJ1-2, with D tentatively TRBD1 (5 bases). This CDR3 is 14 amino acids long. Trimming stripped 7 bases from V and 2 bases from J, with 14 bases between. Germline CDR1 and CDR2: MNHNS and SASEGT. The CDR3 DNA sequence: TGTGCCAGCATTAACGTCGGGACGAACTATGGCTACACCTTC. Translated, it gives CASINVGTNYGYTF.

This clonotype was counted between two and nine times. V usage is TRBV27 and J usage is TRBJ2-7; 9 nucleotides match TRBD2. The CDR3 runs to 14 residues. Germline CDR1 MNHEY, CDR2 SMNVEV (reference sequence). V lost 3 bases and J lost 3; bases outside the gene matches: 3. CDR3 nucleotide sequence: TGTGCCAGCAGTTTTCTAGCGGGGAACTACGAGCAGTACTTC. This translates into CASSFLAGNYEQYF.

The chain employs TRBV10-3 and TRBJ2-7; D might be TRBD1 or TRBD2, each matching 5 bases. The CDR3 covers 14 residues. The ends were cut back, 6 bases at V and 0 bases at J, with 12 bases in the middle. Germline-derived CDR1 and CDR2 are ENHRY and SYGVKD. CDR3 amino acids: CAISGTDSSYEQYF. CDR3 DNA: TGTGCCATCAGCGGGACGGATAGCTCCTACGAGCAGTACTTC.

V gene TRBV5-1 combines with J gene TRBJ2-3; 7 nucleotides agree with TRBD1. CDR1 SGHRS and CDR2 YFSETQ come from the germline V gene. This CDR3 has 14 residues. With 6 bases clipped from V and 3 bases from J, the junction kept 7 bases outside the gene matches. The CDR3 here is CASNTGVYTDTQYF. CDR3 DNA sequence: TGCGCCAGCAACACAGGGGTTTATACAGATACGCAGTATTTT.

The chain joins TRBV4-1 to TRBJ2-7; maybe TRBD1 (6 bases). The CDR3 has 13 amino acids. Between the trimmed V and J ends, which lost 0 bases and 6 bases, there was a span of 9 bases. In germline, CDR1 is MGHRA, CDR2 YSYEKL. CDR3 DNA sequence: TGCGCCAGCAGCCAAGACCCAGGGGCCGAGCAGTACTTC. Translating gives CASSQDPGAEQYF.

This clonotype was observed a single time. The germline gene is not matched at one end of the junction; a read error may be the cause. This sequence joins TRBV7-2 and TRBJ2-3; D gene unclear. The germline V gene encodes CDR1 SGHTA and CDR2 FQGNSA. The CDR3 is 13 residues long. CDR3 amino acids: CASSQAHTDTQYF. The CDR3 bases are TGCGCCAGCAGCCAAGCGCACACAGATACGCAGTATTTT.

The gene calls are TRBV7-9 and TRBJ1-2; no reliable D call. The CDR3 runs 12 residues. Germline V gives CDR1 SEHNR, CDR2 FQNEAQ (reference sequence). V was pared by 0 bases and J by 13 bases, with 12 bases between. The CDR3 region has the DNA TGTGCCAGCAGCTTAGCCGGTCTGTCGGGCACCTTC. It translates to CASSLAGLSGTF.